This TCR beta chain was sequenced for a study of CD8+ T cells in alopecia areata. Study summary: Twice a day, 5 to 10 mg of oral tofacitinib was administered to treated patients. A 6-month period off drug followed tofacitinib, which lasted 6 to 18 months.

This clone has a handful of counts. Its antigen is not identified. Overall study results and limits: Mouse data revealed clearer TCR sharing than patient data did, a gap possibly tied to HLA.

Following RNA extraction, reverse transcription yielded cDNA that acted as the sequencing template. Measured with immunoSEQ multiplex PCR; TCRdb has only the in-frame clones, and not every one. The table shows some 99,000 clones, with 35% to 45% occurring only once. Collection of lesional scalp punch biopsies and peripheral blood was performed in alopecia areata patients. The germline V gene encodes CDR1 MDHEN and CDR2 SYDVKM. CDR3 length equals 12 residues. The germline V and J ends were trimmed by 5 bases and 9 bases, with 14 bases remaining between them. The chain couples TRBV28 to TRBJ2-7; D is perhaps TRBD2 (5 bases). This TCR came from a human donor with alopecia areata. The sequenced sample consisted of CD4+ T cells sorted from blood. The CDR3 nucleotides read TGTGCCAGCAGTCCATCTGGACGGGGGCAGTACTTC. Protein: CASSPSGRGQYF.